The present T cell receptor (beta chain) was sequenced within a study of T cells in Graves' hyperthyroidism and ophthalmopathy. Study-wide context: Peripheral blood was collected at initial diagnosis, before any treatment. The study, taken as a whole, reports: Ophthalmopathy was predicted by the model a median of around 5.9 months ahead of onset. In the analysis, a 13 V-J model separated ophthalmopathy from stable hyperthyroidism.

The PBMCs were taken from approximately 9 ml of fresh peripheral blood. The CDR3 regions of TCR beta were amplified from RNA transcripts. The TCR CDR3 first-round RT-PCR relied on the HTBI primer set. Via MiXCR, TCRdb re-called the multiplex PCR reads, giving one row per CDR3 protein. The sample consists of about 250,000 distinct CDR3 sequences, over 20% of them appearing once. Germline V gene lookup returns CDR1 SGHRS and CDR2 YFSETQ. Between the trimmed V and J ends, which lost 2 bases and 2 bases, there was a span of 13 bases. The CDR3 is 15 residues long. A note on this clonotype: What it binds is not known.

The origin of this receptor is a young man with Graves' ophthalmopathy. The genes are TRBV5-1 and TRBJ2-5, with D possibly matching TRBD2 (6 bases). The sample comprised blood. Here the CDR3 reads CASSFSQRVQETQYF. As DNA, the CDR3 is TGCGCCAGCAGCTTTTCCCAGCGGGTACAAGAGACCCAGTACTTC.